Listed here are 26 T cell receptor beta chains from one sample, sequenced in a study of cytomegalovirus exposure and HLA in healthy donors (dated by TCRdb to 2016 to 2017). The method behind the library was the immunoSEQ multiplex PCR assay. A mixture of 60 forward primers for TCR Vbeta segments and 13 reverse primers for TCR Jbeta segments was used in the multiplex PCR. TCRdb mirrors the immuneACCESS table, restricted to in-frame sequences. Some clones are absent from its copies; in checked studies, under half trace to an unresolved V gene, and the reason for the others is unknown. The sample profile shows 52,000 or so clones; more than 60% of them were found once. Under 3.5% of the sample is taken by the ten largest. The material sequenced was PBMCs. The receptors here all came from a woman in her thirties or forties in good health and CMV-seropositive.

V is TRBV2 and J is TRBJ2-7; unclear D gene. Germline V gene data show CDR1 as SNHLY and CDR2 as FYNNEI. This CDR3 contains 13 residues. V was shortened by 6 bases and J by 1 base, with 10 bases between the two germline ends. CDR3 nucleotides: TGTGCCAGCAGGCGAGGAGATTCCTACGAGCAGTACTTC. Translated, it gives CASRRGDSYEQYF.

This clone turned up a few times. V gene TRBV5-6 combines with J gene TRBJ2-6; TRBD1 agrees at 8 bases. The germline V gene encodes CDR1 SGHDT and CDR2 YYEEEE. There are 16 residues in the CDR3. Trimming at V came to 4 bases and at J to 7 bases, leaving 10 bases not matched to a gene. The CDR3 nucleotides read TGTGCCAGCAGCCGGACAGGGCTTGGAAATGCCAACGTCCTGACTTTC. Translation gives CASSRTGLGNANVLTF. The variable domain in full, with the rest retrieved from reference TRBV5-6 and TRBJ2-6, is DAGVTQSPTHLIKTRGQQVTLRCSPKSGHDTVSWYQQALGQGPQFIFQYYEEEERQRGNFPDRFSGHQFPNYSSELNVNALLLGDSALYLCASSRTGLGNANVLTFGAGSRLTVL.

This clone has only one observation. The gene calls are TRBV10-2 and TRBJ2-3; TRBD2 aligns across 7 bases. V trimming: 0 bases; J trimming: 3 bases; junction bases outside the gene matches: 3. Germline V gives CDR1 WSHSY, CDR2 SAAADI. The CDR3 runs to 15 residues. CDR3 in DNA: TGCGCCAGCAGTGAGTCGGGGGGGAAGACAGATACGCAGTATTTT. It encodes CASSESGGKTDTQYF.

CDR3 in DNA: TGTGCCAGCAGTTTGGGTGGCGGGGGGAGCTCCTACAATGAGCAGTTCTTC. Its protein is CASSLGGGGSSYNEQFF. V is TRBV28 and J is TRBJ2-1; TRBD2 aligns across 8 bases. This CDR3 is built from 17 residues. The V and J ends lost 3 bases and 0 bases, in that order; junction bases with no gene match: 7. CDR1 is MDHEN, CDR2 SYDVKM, per germline.

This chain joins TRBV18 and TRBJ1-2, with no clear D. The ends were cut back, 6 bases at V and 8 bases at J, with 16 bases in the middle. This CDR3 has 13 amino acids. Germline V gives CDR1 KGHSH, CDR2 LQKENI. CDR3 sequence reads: CASSKEGLDGYTF. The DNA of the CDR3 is TGTGCCAGCTCCAAAGAGGGTTTGGACGGCTACACCTTC.

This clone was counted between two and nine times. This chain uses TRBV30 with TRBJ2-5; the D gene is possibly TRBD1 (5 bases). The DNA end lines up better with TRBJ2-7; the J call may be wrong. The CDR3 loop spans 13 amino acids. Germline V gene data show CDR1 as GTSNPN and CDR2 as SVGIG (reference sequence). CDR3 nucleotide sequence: TGTGCCTGGAGTGGACAGTGGACCTACGAGCAGTACTTC. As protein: CAWSGQWTYEQYF.

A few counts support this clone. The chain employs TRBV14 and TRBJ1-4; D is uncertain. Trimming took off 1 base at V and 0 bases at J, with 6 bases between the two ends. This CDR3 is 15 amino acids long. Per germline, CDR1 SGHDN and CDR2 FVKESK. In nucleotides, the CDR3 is TGTGCCAGCAGCCAAGGCGTATCAACTAATGAAAAACTGTTTTTT. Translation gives CASSQGVSTNEKLFF. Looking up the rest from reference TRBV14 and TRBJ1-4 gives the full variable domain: EAGVTQFPSHSVIEKGQTVTLRCDPISGHDNLYWYRRVMGKEIKFLLHFVKESKQDESGMPNNRFLAERTGGTYSTLKVQPAELEDSGVYFCASSQGVSTNEKLFFGSGTQLSVL.

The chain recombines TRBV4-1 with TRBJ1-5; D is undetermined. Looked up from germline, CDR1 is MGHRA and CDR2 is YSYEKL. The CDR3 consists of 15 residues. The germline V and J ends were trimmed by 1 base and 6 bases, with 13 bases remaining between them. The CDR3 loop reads CASSQGAQASQPQHF. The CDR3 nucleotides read TGCGCCAGCAGCCAAGGGGCCCAGGCAAGTCAGCCCCAGCATTTT.

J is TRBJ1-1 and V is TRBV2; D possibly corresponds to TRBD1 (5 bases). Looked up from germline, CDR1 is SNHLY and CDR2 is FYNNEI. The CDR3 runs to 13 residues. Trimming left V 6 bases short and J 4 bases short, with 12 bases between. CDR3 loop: CASRQVRTTEAFF. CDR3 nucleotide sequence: TGTGCCAGCAGACAGGTTAGGACCACTGAAGCTTTCTTT.

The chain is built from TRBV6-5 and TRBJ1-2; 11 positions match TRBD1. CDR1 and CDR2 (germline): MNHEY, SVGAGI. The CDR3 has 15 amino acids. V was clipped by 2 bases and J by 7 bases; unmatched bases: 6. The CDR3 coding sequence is TGTGCCAGCAGTTACCGCACGGGACAGGGGGGTGGCTACACCTTC. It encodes CASSYRTGQGGGYTF.

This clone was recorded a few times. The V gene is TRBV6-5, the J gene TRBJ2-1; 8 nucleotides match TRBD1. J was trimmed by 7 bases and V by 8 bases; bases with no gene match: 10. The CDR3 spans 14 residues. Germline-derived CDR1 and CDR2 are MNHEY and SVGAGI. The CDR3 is CASLPRGPRNEQFF. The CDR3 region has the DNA TGTGCCAGCCTCCCCAGGGGGCCTAGGAATGAGCAGTTCTTC.

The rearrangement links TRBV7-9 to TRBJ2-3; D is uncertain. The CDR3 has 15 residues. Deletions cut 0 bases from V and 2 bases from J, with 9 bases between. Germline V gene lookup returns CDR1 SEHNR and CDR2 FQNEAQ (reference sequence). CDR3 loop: CASSLAGGTTDTQYF. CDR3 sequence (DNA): TGTGCCAGCAGCTTAGCTGGCGGAACCACAGATACGCAGTATTTT.

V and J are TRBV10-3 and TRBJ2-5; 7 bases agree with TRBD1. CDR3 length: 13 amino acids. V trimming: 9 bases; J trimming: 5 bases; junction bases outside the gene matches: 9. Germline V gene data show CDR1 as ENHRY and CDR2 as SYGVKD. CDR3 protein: CAIRQGVGETQYF. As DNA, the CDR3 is TGTGCCATTAGACAGGGCGTTGGGGAGACCCAGTACTTC.

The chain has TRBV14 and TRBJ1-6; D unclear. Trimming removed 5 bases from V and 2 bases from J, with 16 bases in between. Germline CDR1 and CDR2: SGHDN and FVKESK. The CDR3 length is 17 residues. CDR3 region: CASSSSRVQAYNSPLHF. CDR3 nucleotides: TGTGCCAGCAGCTCCTCCCGTGTCCAGGCCTATAATTCACCCCTCCACTTT. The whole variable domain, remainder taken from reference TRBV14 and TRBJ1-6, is EAGVTQFPSHSVIEKGQTVTLRCDPISGHDNLYWYRRVMGKEIKFLLHFVKESKQDESGMPNNRFLAERTGGTYSTLKVQPAELEDSGVYFCASSSSRVQAYNSPLHFGNGTRLTVT.

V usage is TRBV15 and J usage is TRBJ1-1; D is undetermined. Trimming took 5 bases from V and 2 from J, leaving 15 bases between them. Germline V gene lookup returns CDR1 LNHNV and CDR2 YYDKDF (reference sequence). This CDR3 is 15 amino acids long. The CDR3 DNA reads TGTGCCACCAGCCCGAGGAGGGTGACCAACACTGAAGCTTTCTTT. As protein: CATSPRRVTNTEAFF.

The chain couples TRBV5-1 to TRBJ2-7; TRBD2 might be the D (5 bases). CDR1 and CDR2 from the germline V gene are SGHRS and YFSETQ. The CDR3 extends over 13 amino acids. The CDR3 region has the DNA TGCTCCACCCCTTCTAGGGTTAGCGCCGAGCAGTACTTC. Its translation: CSTPSRVSAEQYF.

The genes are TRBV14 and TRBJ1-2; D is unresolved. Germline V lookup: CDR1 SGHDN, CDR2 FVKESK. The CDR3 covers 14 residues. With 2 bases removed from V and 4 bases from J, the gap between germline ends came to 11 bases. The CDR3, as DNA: TGTGCCAGCAGCCAATTAGGACTCCTCTATGGCTACACCTTC. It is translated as CASSQLGLLYGYTF.

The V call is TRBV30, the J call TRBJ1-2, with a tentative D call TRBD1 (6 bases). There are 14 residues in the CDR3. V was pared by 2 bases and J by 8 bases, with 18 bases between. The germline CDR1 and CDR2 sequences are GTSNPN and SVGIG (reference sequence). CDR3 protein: CAWSSGHWARGYTF. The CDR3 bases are TGTGCCTGGAGTTCGGGACATTGGGCTCGCGGCTACACCTTC. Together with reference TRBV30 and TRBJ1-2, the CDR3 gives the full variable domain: SQTIHQWPATLVQPVGSPLSLECTVEGTSNPNLYWYRQAAGRGLQLLFYSVGIGQISSEVPQNLSASRPQDRQFILSSKKLLLSDSGFYLCAWSSGHWARGYTFGSGTRLTVV.

Written as DNA, the CDR3 is TGTGCCAGCAGTTTAGCGGGGCTCCACGAGCAGTACTTC. Amino acids: CASSLAGLHEQYF. This chain connects TRBV27 to TRBJ2-7; a possible D gene is TRBD2 (6 bases). The CDR3 extends over 13 amino acids. Trimming cost V 2 bases and J 5 bases, with 10 bases left between them. Germline assignment: CDR1 MNHEY and CDR2 SMNVEV (reference sequence).

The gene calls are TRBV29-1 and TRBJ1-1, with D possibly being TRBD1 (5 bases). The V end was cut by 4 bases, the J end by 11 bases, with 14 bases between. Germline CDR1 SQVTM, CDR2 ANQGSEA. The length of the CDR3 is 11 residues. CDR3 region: CSVGTQVGAFF. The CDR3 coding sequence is TGCAGCGTTGGGACACAGGTTGGGGCTTTCTTT.

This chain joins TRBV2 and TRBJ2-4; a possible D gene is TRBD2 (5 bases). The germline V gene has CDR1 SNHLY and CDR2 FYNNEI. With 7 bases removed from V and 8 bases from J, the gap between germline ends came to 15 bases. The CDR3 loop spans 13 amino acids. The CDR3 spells CASNRDYQDIQYF. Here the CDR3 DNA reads TGTGCCAGCAACCGGGATTATCAGGACATTCAGTACTTC.

CDR3 amino acids: CASSRPLYEQYF. CDR3 coding DNA: TGCGCCAGCAGCCGGCCCCTCTACGAGCAGTACTTC. This chain joins TRBV4-3 and TRBJ2-7, with no clear D. The V end was cut by 4 bases, the J end by 3 bases, with 7 bases between. Germline V gene lookup returns CDR1 LGHNA and CDR2 YSLEER. This CDR3 spans 12 amino acids.

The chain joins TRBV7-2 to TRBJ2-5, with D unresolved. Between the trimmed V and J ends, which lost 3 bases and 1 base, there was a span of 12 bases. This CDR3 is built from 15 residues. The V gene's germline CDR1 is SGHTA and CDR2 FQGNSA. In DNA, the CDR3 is TGTGCCAGCAGCTTGTTCCGCACAACCCAAGAGACCCAGTACTTC. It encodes CASSLFRTTQETQYF.

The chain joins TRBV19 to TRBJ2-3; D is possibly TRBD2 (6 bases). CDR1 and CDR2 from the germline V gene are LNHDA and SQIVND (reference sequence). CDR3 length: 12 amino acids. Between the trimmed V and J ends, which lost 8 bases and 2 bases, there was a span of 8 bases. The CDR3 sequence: CASAGPTDTQYF. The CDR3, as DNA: TGTGCCAGTGCGGGGCCCACAGATACGCAGTATTTT.

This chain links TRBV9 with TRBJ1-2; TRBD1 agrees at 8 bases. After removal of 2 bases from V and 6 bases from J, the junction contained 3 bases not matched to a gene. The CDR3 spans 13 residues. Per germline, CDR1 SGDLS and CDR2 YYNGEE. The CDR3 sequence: CASSVGQGHGYTF. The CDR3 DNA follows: TGTGCCAGCAGCGTTGGACAGGGCCATGGCTACACCTTC.

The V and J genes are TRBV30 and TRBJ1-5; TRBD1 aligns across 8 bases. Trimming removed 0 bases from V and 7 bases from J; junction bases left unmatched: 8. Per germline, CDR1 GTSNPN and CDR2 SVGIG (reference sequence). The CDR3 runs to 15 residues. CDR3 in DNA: TGTGCCTGGAGTGTGGGGCAGGGGGCGCGGCAGCCCCAGCATTTT. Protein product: CAWSVGQGARQPQHF.